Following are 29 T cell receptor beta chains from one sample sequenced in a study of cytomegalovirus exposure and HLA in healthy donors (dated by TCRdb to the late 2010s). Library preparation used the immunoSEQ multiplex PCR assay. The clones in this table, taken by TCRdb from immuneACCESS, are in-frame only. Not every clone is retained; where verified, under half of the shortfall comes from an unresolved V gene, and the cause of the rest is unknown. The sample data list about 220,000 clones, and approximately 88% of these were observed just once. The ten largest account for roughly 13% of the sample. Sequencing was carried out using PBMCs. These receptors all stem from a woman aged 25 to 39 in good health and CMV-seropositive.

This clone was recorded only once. CDR3 loop: CASSTGQGAHNYVEQFF. For the CDR3, the DNA is TGTGCCAGCAGTACGGGACAGGGGGCGCATAATTATGTTGAGCAGTTCTTC. The chain joins TRBV27 to TRBJ2-1; 12 nucleotides agree with TRBD1. The CDR3 is 17 amino acids. Per germline, CDR1 MNHEY and CDR2 SMNVEV (reference sequence). J was trimmed by 9 bases and V by 5 bases; bases with no gene match: 14.

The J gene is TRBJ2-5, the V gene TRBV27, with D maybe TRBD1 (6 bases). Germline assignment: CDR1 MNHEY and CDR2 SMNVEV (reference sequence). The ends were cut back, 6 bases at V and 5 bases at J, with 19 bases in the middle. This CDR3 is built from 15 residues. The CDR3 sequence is CASRPKQGAPETQYF. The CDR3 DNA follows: TGTGCCAGCAGACCGAAACAGGGAGCGCCGGAGACCCAGTACTTC.

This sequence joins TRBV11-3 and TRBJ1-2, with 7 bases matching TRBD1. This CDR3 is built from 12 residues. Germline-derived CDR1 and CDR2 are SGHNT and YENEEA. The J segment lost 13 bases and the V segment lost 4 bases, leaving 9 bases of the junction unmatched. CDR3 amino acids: CASSSGRGAGTF. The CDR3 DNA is TGTGCCAGCAGCTCAGGCAGGGGGGCCGGCACCTTC.

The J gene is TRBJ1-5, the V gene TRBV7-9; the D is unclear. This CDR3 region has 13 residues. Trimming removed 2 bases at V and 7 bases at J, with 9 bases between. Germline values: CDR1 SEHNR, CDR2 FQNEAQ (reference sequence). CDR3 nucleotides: TGTGCCAGCAGCTTAAATGGTGACCAGCCCCAGCATTTT. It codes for CASSLNGDQPQHF. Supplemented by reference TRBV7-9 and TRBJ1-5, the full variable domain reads DTGVSQNPRHKITKRGQNVTFRCDPISEHNRLYWYRQTLGQGPEFLTYFQNEAQLEKSRLLSDRFSAERPKGSFSTLEIQRTEQGDSAMYLCASSLNGDQPQHFGDGTRLSIL.

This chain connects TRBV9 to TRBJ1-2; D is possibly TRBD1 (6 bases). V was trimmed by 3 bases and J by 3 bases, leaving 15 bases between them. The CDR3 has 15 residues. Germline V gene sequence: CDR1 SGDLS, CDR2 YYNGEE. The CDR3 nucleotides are TGTGCCAGCAGCGAAAGGGGGACGAGCGACTATGGCTACACCTTC. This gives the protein CASSERGTSDYGYTF.

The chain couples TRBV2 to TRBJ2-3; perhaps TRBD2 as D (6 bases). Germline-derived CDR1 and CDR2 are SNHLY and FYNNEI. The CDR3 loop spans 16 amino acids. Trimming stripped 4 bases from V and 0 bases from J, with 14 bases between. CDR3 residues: CASSGGVAVSTDTQYF. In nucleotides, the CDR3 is TGTGCCAGCAGTGGGGGGGTAGCGGTTAGCACAGATACGCAGTATTTT.

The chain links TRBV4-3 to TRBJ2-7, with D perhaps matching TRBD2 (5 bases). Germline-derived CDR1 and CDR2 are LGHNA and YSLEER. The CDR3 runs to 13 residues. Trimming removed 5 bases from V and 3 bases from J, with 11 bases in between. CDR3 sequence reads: CASSLGLIYEQYF. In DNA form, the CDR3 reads TGCGCCAGCAGCTTAGGACTGATCTACGAGCAGTACTTC.

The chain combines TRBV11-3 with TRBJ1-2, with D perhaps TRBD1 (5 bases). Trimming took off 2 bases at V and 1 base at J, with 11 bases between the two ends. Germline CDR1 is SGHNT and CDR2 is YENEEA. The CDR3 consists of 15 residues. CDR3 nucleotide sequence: TGTGCCAGCAGCTTACACAGGAACCTTAACTATGGCTACACCTTC. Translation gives CASSLHRNLNYGYTF.

CDR3 nucleotides: TGTGCCAGCTCAGAAATGGGAGCGACAGGGAATGGCTACACCTTC. Its translation: CASSEMGATGNGYTF. This chain connects TRBV18 to TRBJ1-2, with 7 bases lining up with TRBD1. This CDR3 comprises 15 residues. CDR1 is KGHSH and CDR2 is LQKENI in the germline V gene. Trimming took 5 bases from V and 6 from J; bases not matched to a gene: 12.

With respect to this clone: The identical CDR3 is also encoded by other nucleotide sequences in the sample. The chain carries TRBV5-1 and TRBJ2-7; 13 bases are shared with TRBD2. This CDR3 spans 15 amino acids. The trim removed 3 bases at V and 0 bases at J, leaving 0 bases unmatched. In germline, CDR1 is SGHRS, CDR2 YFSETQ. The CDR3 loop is CASSWTSGSSYEQYF. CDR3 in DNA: TGCGCCAGCAGCTGGACTAGCGGGAGCTCCTACGAGCAGTACTTC.

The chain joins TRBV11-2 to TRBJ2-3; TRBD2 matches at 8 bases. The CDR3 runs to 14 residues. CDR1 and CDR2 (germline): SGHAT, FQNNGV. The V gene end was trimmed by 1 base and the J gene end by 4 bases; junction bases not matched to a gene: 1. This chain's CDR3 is CASSLAGGSDTQYF. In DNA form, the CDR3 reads TGTGCCAGCAGCTTAGCGGGAGGGTCAGATACGCAGTATTTT.

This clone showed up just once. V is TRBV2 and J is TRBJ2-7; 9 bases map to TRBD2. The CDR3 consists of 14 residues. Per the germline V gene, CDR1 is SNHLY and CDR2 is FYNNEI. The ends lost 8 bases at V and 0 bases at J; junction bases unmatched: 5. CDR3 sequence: CASRTSVTSYEQYF. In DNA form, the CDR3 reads TGTGCCAGCCGGACTAGCGTGACCTCCTACGAGCAGTACTTC.

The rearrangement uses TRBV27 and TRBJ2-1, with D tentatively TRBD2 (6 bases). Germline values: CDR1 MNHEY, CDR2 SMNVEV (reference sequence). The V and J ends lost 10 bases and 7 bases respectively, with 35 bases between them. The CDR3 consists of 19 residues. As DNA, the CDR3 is TGTGCCATCCGGCCGGGACGGGGGTTCTATGGCCCACAGAGGAATGAGCAGTTCTTC. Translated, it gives CAIRPGRGFYGPQRNEQFF.

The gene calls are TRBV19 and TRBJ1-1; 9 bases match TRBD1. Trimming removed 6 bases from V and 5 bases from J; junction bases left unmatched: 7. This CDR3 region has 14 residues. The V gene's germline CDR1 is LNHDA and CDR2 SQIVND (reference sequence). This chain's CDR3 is CASSLGTGLTEAFF. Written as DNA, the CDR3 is TGTGCCAGTAGCCTGGGGACAGGGTTAACTGAAGCTTTCTTT.

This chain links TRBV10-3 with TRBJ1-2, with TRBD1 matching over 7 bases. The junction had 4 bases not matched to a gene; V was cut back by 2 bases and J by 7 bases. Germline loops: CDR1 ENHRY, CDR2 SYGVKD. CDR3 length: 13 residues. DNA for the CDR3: TGTGCCATCAGTGAGGACAGGGAGGGTGGCTACACCTTC. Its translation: CAISEDREGGYTF.

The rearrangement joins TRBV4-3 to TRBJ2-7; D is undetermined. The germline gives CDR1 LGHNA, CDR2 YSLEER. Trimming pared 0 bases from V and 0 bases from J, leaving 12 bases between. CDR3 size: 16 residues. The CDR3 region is CASSQDIVGLSYEQYF. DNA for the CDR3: TGCGCCAGCAGCCAAGATATCGTAGGTCTCTCCTACGAGCAGTACTTC.

The CDR3 spells CSVARTGSQETQYF. The CDR3 DNA follows: TGCAGCGTTGCACGGACAGGCTCTCAAGAGACCCAGTACTTC. The rearrangement joins TRBV29-1 to TRBJ2-5; 7 bases align to TRBD1. This CDR3 spans 14 amino acids. The germline CDR1 and CDR2 sequences are SQVTM and ANQGSEA. Trimming took 4 bases from V and 2 from J; bases not matched to a gene: 7.

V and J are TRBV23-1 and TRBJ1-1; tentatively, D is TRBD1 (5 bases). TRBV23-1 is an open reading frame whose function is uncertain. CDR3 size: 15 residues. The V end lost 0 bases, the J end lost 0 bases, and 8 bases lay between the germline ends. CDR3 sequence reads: CASSQSNRLNTEAFF. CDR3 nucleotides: TGCGCCAGCAGTCAATCGAACAGGTTGAACACTGAAGCTTTCTTT.

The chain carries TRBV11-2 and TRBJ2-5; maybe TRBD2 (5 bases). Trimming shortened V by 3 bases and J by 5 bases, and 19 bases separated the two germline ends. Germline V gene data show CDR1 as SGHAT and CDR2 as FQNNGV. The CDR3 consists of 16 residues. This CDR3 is CASSFSTGTFIETQYF. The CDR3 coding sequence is TGTGCCAGCAGCTTTTCGACGGGAACGTTTATCGAGACCCAGTACTTC. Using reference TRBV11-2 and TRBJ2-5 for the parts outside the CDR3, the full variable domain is EAGVAQSPRYKIIEKRQSVAFWCNPISGHATLYWYQQILGQGPKLLIQFQNNGVVDDSQLPKDRFSAERLKGVDSTLKIQPAKLEDSAVYLCASSFSTGTFIETQYFGPGTRLLVL.

Written as DNA, the CDR3 is TGTGCCAGCAGGGGACTAGCTTACGAGCAGTACTTC. It specifies CASRGLAYEQYF. The chain links TRBV25-1 to TRBJ2-7, with 9 bases identical to TRBD2. The CDR3 covers 12 residues. Trimming at V came to 6 bases and at J to 4 bases, leaving 1 base not matched to a gene. Germline CDR1 is MGHDK and CDR2 is SYGVNS.

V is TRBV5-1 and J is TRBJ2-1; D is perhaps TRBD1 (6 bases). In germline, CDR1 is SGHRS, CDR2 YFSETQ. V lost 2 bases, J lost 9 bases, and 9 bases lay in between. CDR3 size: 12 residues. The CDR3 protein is CASSFQGSEQFF. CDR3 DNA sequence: TGCGCCAGCAGCTTCCAGGGGAGTGAGCAGTTCTTC.

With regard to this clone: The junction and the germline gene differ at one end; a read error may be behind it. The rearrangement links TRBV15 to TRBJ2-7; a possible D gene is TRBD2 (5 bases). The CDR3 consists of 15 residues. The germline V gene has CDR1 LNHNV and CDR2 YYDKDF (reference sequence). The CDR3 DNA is TGTGCCACCAGCAGACTCGGAGCGGCCTCCGACGAGCAGTACTTC. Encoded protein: CATSRLGAASDEQYF.

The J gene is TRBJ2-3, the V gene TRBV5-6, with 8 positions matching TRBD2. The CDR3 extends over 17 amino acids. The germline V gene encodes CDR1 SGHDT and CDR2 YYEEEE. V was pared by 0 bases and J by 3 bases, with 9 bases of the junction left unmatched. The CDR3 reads CASSLEGGGRTTDTQYF. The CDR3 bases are TGTGCCAGCAGCTTGGAGGGCGGCGGGAGGACAACAGATACGCAGTATTTT.

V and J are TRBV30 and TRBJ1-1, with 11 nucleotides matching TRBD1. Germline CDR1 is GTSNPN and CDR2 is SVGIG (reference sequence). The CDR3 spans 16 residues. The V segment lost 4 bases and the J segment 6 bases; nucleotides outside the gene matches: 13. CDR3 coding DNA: TGTGCCTGGACCCCACCGGGACAGGGGGGGAGCGCTGAAGCTTTCTTT. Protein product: CAWTPPGQGGSAEAFF.

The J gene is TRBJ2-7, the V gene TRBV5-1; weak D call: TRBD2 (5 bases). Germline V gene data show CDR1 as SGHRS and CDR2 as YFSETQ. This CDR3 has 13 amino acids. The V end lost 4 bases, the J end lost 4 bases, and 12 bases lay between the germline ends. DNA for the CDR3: TGCGCCAGCAGCGCCCTACTAGGGTACGAGCAGTACTTC. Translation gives CASSALLGYEQYF.

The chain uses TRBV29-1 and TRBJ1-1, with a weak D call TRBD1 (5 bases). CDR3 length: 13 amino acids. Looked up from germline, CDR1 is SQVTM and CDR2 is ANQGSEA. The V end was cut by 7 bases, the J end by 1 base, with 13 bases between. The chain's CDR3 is CSAIRTQNTEAFF. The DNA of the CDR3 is TGCAGCGCCATTCGGACACAGAACACTGAAGCTTTCTTT.

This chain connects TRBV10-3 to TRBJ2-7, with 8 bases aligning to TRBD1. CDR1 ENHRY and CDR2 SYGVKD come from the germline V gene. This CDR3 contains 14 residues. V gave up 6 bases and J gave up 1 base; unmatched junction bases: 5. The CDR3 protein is CAIRLTGGSYEQYF. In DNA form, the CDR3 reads TGTGCCATCAGACTAACAGGGGGTTCCTACGAGCAGTACTTC.

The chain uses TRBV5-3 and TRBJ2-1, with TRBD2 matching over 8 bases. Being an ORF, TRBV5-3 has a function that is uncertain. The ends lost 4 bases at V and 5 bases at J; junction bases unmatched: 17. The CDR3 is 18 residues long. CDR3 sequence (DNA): TGTGCCAGAAGCCCTATACCCCGGTGGCGGGAGGTACACAATGAGCAGTTCTTC. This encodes CARSPIPRWREVHNEQFF.

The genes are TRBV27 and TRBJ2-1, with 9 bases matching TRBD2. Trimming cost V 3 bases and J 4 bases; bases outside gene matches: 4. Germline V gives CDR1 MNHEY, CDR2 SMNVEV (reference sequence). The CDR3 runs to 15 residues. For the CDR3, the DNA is TGTGCCAGCAGTTTTTCTAGCGGGGTATACAATGAGCAGTTCTTC. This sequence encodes CASSFSSGVYNEQFF.